This T cell receptor beta chain was profiled in a study of blood T cell repertoires in COVID-19. Whole-study context: Samples taken during acute and convalescent COVID-19 were collected in the United States, Italy and Spain. Sources were T cells, B-cell-depleted T cells, or PBMCs; the material itself was cDNA or gDNA.

Authors' processing steps: Counts of nucleated cells, estimated from reference gene primer amplification, were obtained. Method: immunoSEQ multiplex PCR; TCRdb's copy keeps in-frame clones and lacks some. V and J calls and clone size are those listed in that table; D and trimming were worked out from the DNA. The sample contains about 120,000 clones, roughly 80% of which appear only once. The germline V gene encodes CDR1 SGHAT and CDR2 FQNNGV. The CDR3 has 14 residues. The V and J ends lost 5 bases and 1 base respectively, with 12 bases between them. The gene calls are TRBV11-2 and TRBJ2-7, with a tentative D call TRBD1 (6 bases). The source of this sequence is a middle-aged man with acute or convalescent COVID-19. Sequenced material: peripheral blood. The CDR3 nucleotides are TGTGCCAGCAGCATCACAGGGAATTCCTACGAGCAGTACTTC. Its protein is CASSITGNSYEQYF.